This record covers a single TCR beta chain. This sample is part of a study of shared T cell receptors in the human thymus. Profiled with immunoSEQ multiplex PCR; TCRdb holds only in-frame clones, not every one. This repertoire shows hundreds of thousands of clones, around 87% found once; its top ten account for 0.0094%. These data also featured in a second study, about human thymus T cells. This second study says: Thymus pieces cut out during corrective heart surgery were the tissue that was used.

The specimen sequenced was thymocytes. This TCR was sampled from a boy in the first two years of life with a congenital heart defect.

The DNA for the CDR3 is TGTGCCAGCCTTAGGGGACTTCATCAGCCCCAGCATTTT. It specifies CASLRGLHQPQHF. This chain connects TRBV6-6 to TRBJ1-5; tentative D call: TRBD1 (5 bases). The V end lost 8 bases, the J end lost 5 bases, and 13 bases lay between the germline ends. This CDR3 is 13 amino acids long. The germline V gene encodes CDR1 MNHNY and CDR2 SVGAGI (reference sequence).